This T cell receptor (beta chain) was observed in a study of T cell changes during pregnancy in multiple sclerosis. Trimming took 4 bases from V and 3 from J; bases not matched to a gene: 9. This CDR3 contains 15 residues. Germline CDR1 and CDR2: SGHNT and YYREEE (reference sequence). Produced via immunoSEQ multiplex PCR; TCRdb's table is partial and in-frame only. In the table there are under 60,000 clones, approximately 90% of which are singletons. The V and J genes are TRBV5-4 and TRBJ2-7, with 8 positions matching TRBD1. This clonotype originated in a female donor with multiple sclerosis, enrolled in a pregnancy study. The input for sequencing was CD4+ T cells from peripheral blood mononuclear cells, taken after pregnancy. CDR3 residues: CASSLPGQAGYEQYF. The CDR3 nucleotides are TGTGCCAGCAGCCTTCCGGGACAGGCCGGCTACGAGCAGTACTTC.